This passage covers 24 T cell receptor beta chains from one sample sequenced in a study of human T cells and chemical hapten exposure. Time point meaning: pre-sensitization, week 0. As to treatment: therapeutic diphenylcyclopropenone sensitization with weekly scalp DPC. TCRdb passed the RACE reads through MiXCR, listing each CDR3 protein once. This sample carries 60,000 to 70,000 distinct CDR3 sequences, roughly 11% of them seen once, and the ten largest clones take approximately 5%. The sample in question was whole blood, obtained in connection with sensitization to the hapten diphenylcyclopropenone (DPC). The receptors were sampled from a woman in her forties or fifties with alopecia areata. Some clones in this sample may be carry-over from other donors' samples.

In its sample, this clonotype was seen a few times. This chain connects TRBV7-8 to TRBJ2-5, with a tentative D call TRBD2 (6 bases). The CDR3 is 15 amino acids. V lost 6 bases and J lost 5, with 19 bases in between. Germline assignment: CDR1 SGHVS and CDR2 FQNEAQ. CDR3 in DNA: TGTGCCAGCAGTCGCATGGGCCCCAGCGGGGAGACCCAGTACTTC. This sequence encodes CASSRMGPSGETQYF.

This clonotype was found many times. This chain connects TRBV7-9 to TRBJ1-4; the D gene is possibly TRBD1 (5 bases). Between the trimmed V and J ends, which lost 7 bases and 4 bases, there was a span of 16 bases. The CDR3 length is 15 residues. CDR1 is SEHNR, CDR2 FQNEAQ, per germline (reference sequence). The CDR3 loop is CASTPRQGSNEKLFF. As DNA, the CDR3 is TGTGCCAGCACCCCCCGGCAGGGAAGTAATGAAAAACTGTTTTTT.

The sample holds a few counts of this clonotype. The chain combines TRBV7-6 with TRBJ2-3; perhaps TRBD1 as D (6 bases). The CDR3 runs 17 residues. Trimming shortened V by 0 bases and J by 2 bases, and 15 bases separated the two germline ends. Per the germline V gene, CDR1 is SGHVS and CDR2 is FNYEAQ. The CDR3 nucleotides are TGTGCCAGCAGCTTAGCCCCCGACAGGTCGGACACAGATACGCAGTATTTT. This translates into CASSLAPDRSDTDTQYF. The whole variable domain, filled in from reference TRBV7-6 and TRBJ2-3, reads GAGVSQSPRYKVTKRGQDVALRCDPISGHVSLYWYRQALGQGPEFLTYFNYEAQQDKSGLPNDRFSAERPEGSISTLTIQRTEQRDSAMYRCASSLAPDRSDTDTQYFGPGTRLTVL.

The chain combines TRBV29-1 with TRBJ2-7; TRBD2 aligns across 7 bases. The CDR3 is 11 residues long. The ends lost 6 bases at V and 2 bases at J; junction bases unmatched: 1. Germline V gene lookup returns CDR1 SQVTM and CDR2 ANQGSEA. The chain's CDR3 is CSVGGTYEQYF. CDR3 sequence (DNA): TGCAGCGTCGGGGGGACCTACGAGCAGTACTTC.

This clonotype came up a few times. The J gene is TRBJ2-3, the V gene TRBV5-8, with D unclear. Germline V gene lookup returns CDR1 SGHTS and CDR2 YDEGEE. The germline V and J ends were trimmed by 5 bases and 2 bases, with 15 bases remaining between them. The CDR3 spans 15 residues. CDR3 bases: TGTGCCAGCAGGCCAGAGCTCGGGCACACAGATACGCAGTATTTT. Translating gives CASRPELGHTDTQYF.

This clonotype was seen repeatedly, ten times or more. V usage is TRBV6-5 and J usage is TRBJ2-7; 7 bases are a match to TRBD2. The CDR3 contains 15 residues. CDR1 and CDR2 (germline): MNHEY, SVGAGI. V was clipped by 2 bases and J by 8 bases; unmatched bases: 12. The CDR3 DNA follows: TGTGCCAGCAGTTACAGCGGGACGTCGCAGGGACAGCAGTACTTC. The encoded protein is CASSYSGTSQGQQYF.

This clonotype was counted ten times or more. This chain uses TRBV3-1 with TRBJ2-1, with unresolved D. Germline loops: CDR1 LGHDT, CDR2 YNNKEL (reference sequence). Trimming removed 3 bases at V and 6 bases at J, with 15 bases between. The CDR3 loop spans 15 amino acids. This CDR3 is CASSHRTATLNEQFF. The CDR3 DNA is TGTGCCAGCAGCCATCGGACCGCGACGCTCAATGAGCAGTTCTTC.

The V and J genes are TRBV27 and TRBJ2-4; D not resolved. This CDR3 comprises 13 residues. With 2 bases removed from V and 0 bases from J, the gap between germline ends came to 2 bases. Germline CDR1 and CDR2: MNHEY and SMNVEV (reference sequence). The CDR3: CASSLKAKNIQYF. In nucleotides, the CDR3 is TGTGCCAGCAGTTTAAAAGCCAAAAACATTCAGTACTTC.

This clonotype has at least ten counts. J is TRBJ2-5 and V is TRBV9; 7 bases fit TRBD2. CDR3 size: 15 residues. Germline CDR1 SGDLS, CDR2 YYNGEE. V shed 3 bases and J 5 bases; nucleotides not matched to a gene: 10. CDR3 sequence: CASSETPGLQETQYF. In DNA form, the CDR3 reads TGTGCCAGCAGCGAAACTCCGGGACTACAGGAGACCCAGTACTTC.

This clonotype was seen many times. An end of the junction differs from the germline gene, which may be a read error. The genes are TRBV12-3 or TRBV12-4 and TRBJ1-3; possibly TRBD1 for D (6 bases). The CDR3 length is 14 residues. This CDR3 is CTSSLGGVGNTIYF. The CDR3 DNA reads as TGTACCAGCAGTTTAGGGGGAGTTGGAAACACCATATATTTT.

As regards this clonotype: This could be a read error, since a much larger clone is one nucleotide away. The chain is built from TRBV11-2 and TRBJ2-3, with D perhaps matching TRBD1 (5 bases). This CDR3 contains 14 residues. V lost 0 bases and J 8 bases, leaving 12 bases between the germline ends. CDR1 and CDR2 from the germline V gene are SGHAT and FQNNGV. CDR3 sequence: CASSLEGPAGTQYF. DNA of the CDR3: TGTGCCAGCAGCTTAGAGGGGCCGGCAGGTACGCAGTATTTT.

This clonotype occurred a few times. V and J are TRBV28 and TRBJ2-7; 11 nucleotides agree with TRBD2. Germline lookup yields CDR1 MDHEN and CDR2 SYDVKM. J was trimmed by 3 bases and V by 6 bases; bases with no gene match: 19. There are 19 residues in the CDR3. In DNA, the CDR3 is TGTGCCAGCAGCTCCTTGGTGGCGACTAGCGGGAAGGGAAGCTACGAGCAGTACTTC. Amino acid sequence: CASSSLVATSGKGSYEQYF.

The gene calls are TRBV11-2 and TRBJ1-1; D might be TRBD1 (6 bases). Germline CDR1 SGHAT, CDR2 FQNNGV. Trimming pared 0 bases from V and 1 base from J, leaving 6 bases between. This CDR3 has 14 amino acids. The CDR3 DNA follows: TGTGCCAGCAGCTTAGAACAGGGGAACACTGAAGCTTTCTTT. This gives the protein CASSLEQGNTEAFF.

This clonotype came up many times. The chain carries TRBV6-6 and TRBJ1-1, with D possibly being TRBD1 (5 bases). V was cut by 5 bases and J by 2 bases, with 12 bases left in between. The length of the CDR3 is 14 residues. Germline CDR1 is MNHNY and CDR2 is SVGAGI (reference sequence). CDR3 protein: CASSIQGRNTEAFF. CDR3 in DNA: TGTGCCAGCAGTATTCAGGGACGAAACACTGAAGCTTTCTTT.

This sequence joins TRBV7-2 and TRBJ1-1; D remains unclear. The V end was cut by 5 bases, the J end by 3 bases, with 10 bases between. The CDR3 is 13 amino acids. Germline loops: CDR1 SGHTA, CDR2 FQGNSA. CDR3 in amino acids: CASSQQQHTEAFF. The CDR3 DNA sequence: TGTGCCAGCAGCCAACAACAGCACACTGAAGCTTTCTTT.

This clonotype was observed a few times. The CDR3 here is CASSRLGQEGVYNSPLHF. Here the CDR3 DNA reads TGTGCCAGCAGCCGTTTGGGACAGGAGGGGGTGTATAATTCACCCCTCCACTTT. This sequence joins TRBV14 and TRBJ1-6; TRBD1 matches at 8 bases. V shed 4 bases and J 4 bases; nucleotides not matched to a gene: 12. The germline V gene encodes CDR1 SGHDN and CDR2 FVKESK. This CDR3 has 18 amino acids.

This clonotype occurred a few times. CDR3 DNA sequence: TGTGCCAGCACCGGACAGGGGAAGTTCTTC. Translated: CASTGQGKFF. This chain joins TRBV7-6 and TRBJ2-1; 9 bases line up with TRBD1. J lost 14 bases, V lost 7 bases, and 3 bases had no gene match. The CDR3 consists of 10 residues. Per the germline V gene, CDR1 is SGHVS and CDR2 is FNYEAQ.

This clonotype was seen a few times. The chain employs TRBV10-3 and TRBJ2-7, with 8 positions matching TRBD2. Germline CDR1 reads ENHRY; CDR2 reads SYGVKD. The CDR3 is 11 residues long. Unmatched junction bases numbered 2, after V lost 7 bases and J lost 6 bases. The CDR3 nucleotides read TGTGCCATCACCGCGGGGGGCGAGCAGTACTTC. Residues: CAITAGGEQYF.

The chain uses TRBV4-2 and TRBJ2-7; 9 bases are a match to TRBD1. CDR3 length equals 17 residues. The germline V gene has CDR1 LGHNA and CDR2 YNFKEQ. Trimming removed 2 bases from V and 1 base from J; junction bases left unmatched: 9. CDR3 DNA: TGTGCCAGCAGCCAACCGCGCCGGGACAGGGTTTCCTACGAGCAGTACTTC. Translating it yields CASSQPRRDRVSYEQYF.

Ten or more counts support this clonotype. This chain joins TRBV28 and TRBJ2-7; TRBD1 matches at 7 bases. The germline V gene encodes CDR1 MDHEN and CDR2 SYDVKM. This CDR3 comprises 15 residues. The ends lost 5 bases at V and 4 bases at J; junction bases unmatched: 11. The CDR3 DNA follows: TGTGCCAGCAGTAACCCCGGGACAGCGTCGTACGAGCAGTACTTC. As protein: CASSNPGTASYEQYF.

The gene calls are TRBV28 and TRBJ1-1, with 7 bases lining up with TRBD1. Trimming took 6 bases from V and 4 from J; bases not matched to a gene: 8. This CDR3 has 14 residues. Germline V gene lookup returns CDR1 MDHEN and CDR2 SYDVKM. The CDR3 DNA follows: TGTGCCAGCAGAGACCAGGGGGTCGGCACTGAAGCTTTCTTT. Amino acids: CASRDQGVGTEAFF. Combining the CDR3 with reference TRBV28 and TRBJ1-1 gives the whole variable domain DVKVTQSSRYLVKRTGEKVFLECVQDMDHENMFWYRQDPGLGLRLIYFSYDVKMKEKGDIPEGYSVSREKKERFSLILESASTNQTSMYLCASRDQGVGTEAFFGQGTRLTVV.

In this sample, this clonotype turned up a few times. The chain employs TRBV7-2 and TRBJ2-3, with D hard to call. V was pared by 2 bases and J by 6 bases, with 6 bases between. The CDR3 contains 12 residues. Germline loops: CDR1 SGHTA, CDR2 FQGNSA. CDR3 in DNA: TGTGCCAGCAGCTTAACGGTCGATACGCAGTATTTT. It yields the protein CASSLTVDTQYF.

This clonotype came up a few times. The rearrangement uses TRBV30 and TRBJ1-1; 7 nucleotides line up with TRBD1. CDR1 is GTSNPN and CDR2 is SVGIG in the germline V gene (reference sequence). V shed 3 bases, J shed 4 bases, and the junction held 5 bases outside the gene matches. The CDR3 spans 13 residues. The CDR3 DNA is TGTGCCTGGAGCCCACAGGGGATCACTGAAGCTTTCTTT. Encoded protein: CAWSPQGITEAFF.

The rearrangement uses TRBV7-6 and TRBJ1-6; TRBD1 matches at 11 bases. Germline V gene lookup returns CDR1 SGHVS and CDR2 FNYEAQ. This CDR3 contains 18 residues. V was clipped by 0 bases and J by 9 bases; unmatched bases: 10. CDR3: CASSLAGTGGRASSPLHF. The DNA of the CDR3 is TGTGCCAGCAGCTTAGCAGGGACAGGGGGTCGAGCGAGTTCACCCCTCCACTTT.